These 20 T cell receptor beta chains were sequenced from one sample in a study of blood T cells in healthy people across ages. The authors ran a second PCR of about 6 to 11 cycles using a sample-barcoded 5' primer and a J-beta primer mix. TCRdb independently ran MiXCR on the 5' RACE reads; one entry per CDR3 protein. Of about 640,000 distinct CDR3 sequences listed, roughly 50% are singletons. Sequencing was carried out using blood. The receptors shown here come from a man aged 60 to 69 in good health.

This rearrangement joins TRBV20-1 to TRBJ1-6; tentatively, D is TRBD1 (6 bases). The CDR3 consists of 15 residues. Trimming cost V 3 bases and J 10 bases, with 19 bases left between them. Germline CDR1 DFQATT, CDR2 SNEGSKA (reference sequence). The DNA for the CDR3 is TGCAGTGCTAGGAGCCCGACAGGTGGGAGATCACCCCTCCACTTT. Its protein is CSARSPTGGRSPLHF.

The V call is TRBV28, the J call TRBJ2-7; D is uncertain. CDR1 and CDR2 from the germline V gene are MDHEN and SYDVKM. V was cut by 5 bases and J by 2 bases, with 7 bases left in between. The CDR3 is made up of 12 amino acids. The CDR3 spells CASSQYPYEQYF. The DNA for the CDR3 is TGTGCCAGCAGTCAATACCCCTACGAGCAGTACTTC.

The chain carries TRBV5-1 and TRBJ2-7, with D possibly TRBD2 on 5 matching bases. Germline loops: CDR1 SGHRS, CDR2 YFSETQ. The CDR3 runs 12 residues. The V end was cut by 0 bases, the J end by 6 bases, with 7 bases between. The CDR3 loop reads CASSLGGPEQYF. CDR3 in DNA: TGCGCCAGCAGCTTGGGAGGGCCCGAGCAGTACTTC.

The genes are TRBV7-2 and TRBJ1-5; D might be TRBD1 (5 bases). The V gene's germline CDR1 is SGHTA and CDR2 FQGNSA. The CDR3 is 15 amino acids. V lost 5 bases, J lost 1 base, and 12 bases lay in between. The CDR3 DNA sequence: TGTGCCAGCAGCCCCCAGGGAACCAGCAATCAGCCCCAGCATTTT. Its protein product is CASSPQGTSNQPQHF.

There are many counts of this clonotype. V gene TRBV6-2 or TRBV6-3 combines with J gene TRBJ2-7, with 8 bases that match TRBD1. The germline gives CDR1 MNHEY, CDR2 SVGEGT. Trimming cost V 4 bases and J 5 bases; bases outside gene matches: 7. The CDR3 length is 14 residues. The CDR3 spells CASSLTGVRDEQYF. CDR3 coding DNA: TGTGCCAGCAGTTTGACAGGGGTGAGAGACGAGCAGTACTTC.

The chain employs TRBV9 and TRBJ2-7; a possible D gene is TRBD2 (5 bases). The V and J ends lost 0 bases and 4 bases respectively, with 14 bases between them. The CDR3 length is 15 residues. The V gene's germline CDR1 is SGDLS and CDR2 YYNGEE. The CDR3 loop reads CASSVALGDRYEQYF. As DNA, the CDR3 is TGTGCCAGCAGCGTAGCGCTCGGGGATCGGTACGAGCAGTACTTC.

The chain is built from TRBV7-2 and TRBJ1-2; 8 bases fit TRBD1. The CDR3 covers 13 residues. Germline values: CDR1 SGHTA, CDR2 FQGNSA. Trimming cost V 4 bases and J 8 bases; bases outside gene matches: 6. The CDR3 coding sequence is TGTGCCAGCAGCTCGTTCGGGACAGGCGGCTACACCTTC. Protein product: CASSSFGTGGYTF. Full variable domain (remainder filled in from reference TRBV7-2 and TRBJ1-2): GAGVSQSPSNKVTEKGKDVELRCDPISGHTALYWYRQSLGQGLEFLIYFQGNSAPDKSGLPSDRFSAERTGGSVSTLTIQRTQQEDSAVYLCASSSFGTGGYTFGSGTRLTVV.

V gene TRBV29-1 combines with J gene TRBJ2-3; 12 nucleotides match TRBD2. Per germline, CDR1 SQVTM and CDR2 ANQGSEA. CDR3 length: 15 amino acids. With V trimmed by 4 bases and J by 6 bases, 8 bases remained unmatched. The CDR3 DNA reads as TGCAGCGTTGCTCCGACTAGCGGGGGCCGGGATACGCAGTATTTT. It is translated as CSVAPTSGGRDTQYF.

The rearrangement joins TRBV7-8 to TRBJ2-3; D gene ambiguous. V lost 1 base and J 2 bases, leaving 13 bases between the germline ends. The CDR3 length is 16 residues. CDR1 is SGHVS, CDR2 FQNEAQ, per germline. The CDR3 DNA reads TGTGCCAGCAGCTTAGACCGTCGTCTGATCACAGATACGCAGTATTTT. Translating gives CASSLDRRLITDTQYF.

The V call is TRBV20-1, the J call TRBJ1-1; a possible D gene is TRBD1 (5 bases). V shed 7 bases and J shed 3 bases, with 18 bases lying between them. Looked up from germline, CDR1 is DFQATT and CDR2 is SNEGSKA (reference sequence). The CDR3 has 14 residues. The CDR3 DNA sequence: TGCAGTGTTCGCCGGGGGGGAGGGGACACTGAAGCTTTCTTT. As protein: CSVRRGGGDTEAFF.

V usage is TRBV27 and J usage is TRBJ1-4; possibly TRBD1 for D (6 bases). Trimming took 5 bases from V and 4 from J, leaving 14 bases between them. The germline CDR1 and CDR2 sequences are MNHEY and SMNVEV (reference sequence). CDR3 length: 15 residues. The CDR3: CASSPPDRYNEKLFF. The DNA for the CDR3 is TGTGCCAGCAGTCCTCCGGACAGATATAATGAAAAACTGTTTTTT.

Many counts were recorded for this clonotype. This sequence joins TRBV5-6 and TRBJ2-7; TRBD1 is a possible D gene (6 bases). CDR3 size: 15 residues. Trimming left V 0 bases short and J 7 bases short, with 17 bases between. Germline CDR1 SGHDT, CDR2 YYEEEE. The CDR3 region has the DNA TGTGCCAGCAGCTTGGTTGTGACAGGCCTCGTGGAGCAGTACTTC. Translation gives CASSLVVTGLVEQYF. Variable domain in full (rest from reference TRBV5-6 and TRBJ2-7): DAGVTQSPTHLIKTRGQQVTLRCSPKSGHDTVSWYQQALGQGPQFIFQYYEEEERQRGNFPDRFSGHQFPNYSSELNVNALLLGDSALYLCASSLVVTGLVEQYFGPGTRLTVT.

This clonotype occurred once. The CDR3 region has the DNA TGTGCCAGCAGAGGGACAGTGACGAGAGAGACCCAGTTCTTC. Translating it yields CASRGTVTRETQFF. The gene calls are TRBV28 and TRBJ2-1; TRBD1 aligns across 7 bases. CDR3 length equals 14 residues. V dropped 6 bases and J dropped 13; count of bases not matched to a gene: 15. Looked up from germline, CDR1 is MDHEN and CDR2 is SYDVKM.

This sequence joins TRBV20-1 and TRBJ2-1; 7 nucleotides agree with TRBD1. The CDR3 length is 15 residues. V lost 2 bases, J lost 2 bases, and 6 bases stayed unmatched. Germline CDR1 DFQATT, CDR2 SNEGSKA (reference sequence). The CDR3 sequence is CSARTWDRAYNEQFF. Here the CDR3 DNA reads TGCAGTGCTAGAACCTGGGACAGAGCCTACAATGAGCAGTTCTTC.

This chain links TRBV2 with TRBJ1-1; a weak D match, TRBD1 (6 bases). V was pared by 2 bases and J by 1 base, with 11 bases between. The CDR3 is made up of 15 amino acids. CDR1 is SNHLY, CDR2 FYNNEI, per germline. The CDR3 protein is CASSESGGKNTEAFF. DNA for the CDR3: TGTGCCAGCAGTGAATCCGGGGGCAAGAACACTGAAGCTTTCTTT.

DNA of the CDR3: TGCGCCAGCAGCCAGCTACAGGGGGCGCGTGGCTACACCTTC. This sequence encodes CASSQLQGARGYTF. This chain connects TRBV5-1 to TRBJ1-2, with 9 bases aligning to TRBD1. After removal of 4 bases from V and 7 bases from J, the junction contained 8 bases not matched to a gene. Germline CDR1 reads SGHRS; CDR2 reads YFSETQ. The length of the CDR3 is 14 residues.

The chain combines TRBV14 with TRBJ1-3; D is uncertain. CDR3 size: 12 residues. The V end lost 1 base, the J end lost 6 bases, and 4 bases lay between the germline ends. The germline CDR1 and CDR2 sequences are SGHDN and FVKESK. CDR3 nucleotide sequence: TGTGCCAGCAGCCAAGTCGTAAACACCATATATTTT. This codes for CASSQVVNTIYF. Together with reference TRBV14 and TRBJ1-3, the CDR3 gives the full variable domain: EAGVTQFPSHSVIEKGQTVTLRCDPISGHDNLYWYRRVMGKEIKFLLHFVKESKQDESGMPNNRFLAERTGGTYSTLKVQPAELEDSGVYFCASSQVVNTIYFGEGSWLTVV.

This clonotype was counted between two and nine times. V and J are TRBV5-1 and TRBJ1-6, with 7 bases matching TRBD1. The CDR3 extends over 15 amino acids. Germline V gene sequence: CDR1 SGHRS, CDR2 YFSETQ. Trimming cost V 3 bases and J 7 bases; bases outside gene matches: 7. The DNA of the CDR3 is TGCGCCAGCAGCTGGACAGGTCAAAAGAATTCACCCCTCCACTTT. It specifies CASSWTGQKNSPLHF. Supplemented by reference TRBV5-1 and TRBJ1-6, the full variable domain reads KAGVTQTPRYLIKTRGQQVTLSCSPISGHRSVSWYQQTPGQGLQFLFEYFSETQRNKGNFPGRFSGRQFSNSRSEMNVSTLELGDSALYLCASSWTGQKNSPLHFGNGTRLTVT.

The chain couples TRBV20-1 to TRBJ2-5; TRBD1 matches at 8 bases. Trimming took 2 bases from V and 2 from J; bases not matched to a gene: 4. This CDR3 contains 14 residues. Germline CDR1 and CDR2: DFQATT and SNEGSKA (reference sequence). CDR3 protein: CSARPGTGQETQYF. The DNA for the CDR3 is TGCAGTGCTAGACCCGGGACAGGACAAGAGACCCAGTACTTC.

The chain's CDR3 is CASTRDSGNTIYF. The CDR3, as DNA: TGCGCCAGCACCAGAGACTCTGGAAACACCATATATTTT. The chain joins TRBV5-1 to TRBJ1-3; unclear D gene. The CDR3 spans 13 residues. V was shortened by 6 bases and J by 0 bases, with 7 bases between the two germline ends. Looked up from germline, CDR1 is SGHRS and CDR2 is YFSETQ.